This note documents a single TCR beta chain sequence. These data are taken from a study of blood T cell repertoires in COVID-19. In the study overall: Samples representing acute and convalescent COVID-19 were sourced from the United States, Italy and Spain.

As processed by the authors: Nucleated cell number was recorded as an estimate derived from reference gene primer amplification. Measured with immunoSEQ multiplex PCR; TCRdb has only the in-frame clones, and not every one. V, J and clone size are taken as reported in that table, and D and trimming were inferred from the DNA itself. The repertoire consists of fewer than 150,000 clones, with about 90% occurring once and the leading ten covering 10% to 13%. This CDR3 is 16 amino acids long. V lost 4 bases to trimming and J lost 5 bases; unmatched junction nucleotides: 8. Germline CDR1 SGHRS, CDR2 YFSETQ.

The clonotype originates from a middle-aged man with active or convalescent COVID-19. Sequencing was performed on peripheral blood. The rearrangement links TRBV5-1 to TRBJ2-5, with 13 bases matching TRBD2. CDR3 sequence: CASSAGTSGTFETQYF. In DNA form, the CDR3 reads TGCGCCAGCAGCGCGGGGACTAGCGGGACTTTTGAGACCCAGTACTTC.